This T cell receptor beta chain was recovered during a study of cytomegalovirus exposure and HLA in healthy donors. Germline V CDR1 and CDR2: SGHAT, FQDESV (reference sequence). The CDR3 extends over 16 amino acids. V shed 7 bases and J shed 1 base, with 16 bases lying between them. The PCR made use of 60 Vbeta and 13 Jbeta primers. Here immunoSEQ multiplex PCR was the method, and the copy in TCRdb shows in-frame clones only, minus some. The data show about 160,000 clones, and the top ten clones hold about 1.2%. The chain links TRBV11-1 to TRBJ2-2, with D possibly TRBD1 on 5 matching bases. The receptor was isolated from a woman aged 55-69 years in good health and CMV-seronegative. Sample: PBMCs. CDR3: CASTLGQLMNTGELFF. CDR3 DNA sequence: TGTGCCAGCACCTTGGGGCAGCTCATGAACACCGGGGAGCTGTTTTTT.